This is a list of T cell receptor beta chains from one sample in a study of response to subunit inactivated influenza vaccine. Each CDR3 protein is one row after TCRdb ran MiXCR on the RT-PCR reads. Of 650,000 to 800,000 distinct CDR3 sequences in the sample, 11% to 15% were seen once. The specimen comprised PBMCs from blood, sampled less than 15 days before vaccination. The receptors were gathered from a man between 45 and 60 years old who received an inactivated influenza vaccine. Each CDR3 is given with its conserved first and last residue. Each record gives: J gene, D gene, V gene, clone size, CDR3 DNA, CDR3 protein. The D gene is left open where the match is weak. Size values are once, few and many counts, or a class for expanded clones, and some rows have none.

TRBJ2-2 | NA | TRBV2 | few | TGTGCCAGCATTGGGCGGAACACCGGGGAGCTGTTTTTT | CASIGRNTGELFF
TRBJ2-1 | TRBD1 | TRBV24-1 | few | TGTGCCACCGGGCGGACAGGGCACAATGAGCAGTTCTTC | CATGRTGHNEQFF
TRBJ2-4 | NA | TRBV12-3/TRBV12-4 | many | TGTGCCAGCGGGCGCGACTTAGCCAAAAACATTCAGTACTTC | CASGRDLAKNIQYF
TRBJ1-6 | NA | TRBV15 | NA | TGTGCCACCAGCAGAGATCTTAACGTAGGGGGGAGTTCACCCCTCCACTTT | CATSRDLNVGGSSPLHF
TRBJ2-2 | NA | TRBV27 | many | TGTGCCAGCAGTTTCCATGGAAGGGAGCTGTTTTTT | CASSFHGRELFF
TRBJ2-7 | NA | TRBV10-2 | few | TGCGCCAGCAGTGACGGAAACCCCTACGAGCAGTACTTC | CASSDGNPYEQYF
TRBJ2-1 | NA | TRBV15 | many | TGTGCCACCAGCAGAGATGCCTCCTCCTACAATGAGCAGTTCTTC | CATSRDASSYNEQFF
TRBJ2-3 | NA | TRBV5-1 | NA | TGCGCCAGCAGCTCTGAGCGCGCAGATACGCAGTATTTT | CASSSERADTQYF
TRBJ1-1 | TRBD1 | TRBV6-2/TRBV6-3 | NA | TGTGCCAGCAGTTACCCGGGACAGTACACTGAAGCTTTCTTT | CASSYPGQYTEAFF
TRBJ2-1 | NA | TRBV6-2/TRBV6-3 | few | TGTGCCAGCAGTTACCTCGTCTCTCATAATGAGCAGTTCTTC | CASSYLVSHNEQFF
TRBJ1-1 | NA | TRBV20-1 | few | TGCAGTGCAGGGGGGACGGGGGCTGAAGCTTTCTTT | CSAGGTGAEAFF
TRBJ2-7 | TRBD1 | TRBV29-1 | many | TGCAGCGTTAAGACAGGGAGAGAGACCTACGAGCAGTACTTC | CSVKTGRETYEQYF
TRBJ2-7 | TRBD2 | TRBV5-5 | NA | TGTGCCAGCAGCGCGACTAGCGGATCCGAGCAGTACTTC | CASSATSGSEQYF
TRBJ2-7 | NA | TRBV6-2/TRBV6-3 | NA | TGTGCCAGCAAAGGACTGCGGGGCCTTCACGAGCAGTACTTC | CASKGLRGLHEQYF
TRBJ2-1 | NA | TRBV12-3/TRBV12-4 | many | TGTGCCAGCAGTTTCGGGGGGCTTCACAATGAGCAGTTCTTC | CASSFGGLHNEQFF
TRBJ1-5 | NA | TRBV6-1 | few | TGTGCCAGCAGTGAAACTTTCAATCAGCCCCAGCATTTT | CASSETFNQPQHF
TRBJ2-5 | NA | TRBV12-3/TRBV12-4 | few | TGTGCCAGCAGTTACCGGACACCGGAGACCCAGTACTTC | CASSYRTPETQYF
TRBJ2-1 | TRBD2 | TRBV27 | NA | TGTGCCAGCAGTTCCCGACTAGCGGGGGACAATGAGCAGTTCTTC | CASSSRLAGDNEQFF
TRBJ2-1 | TRBD2 | TRBV6-2/TRBV6-3 | NA | TGTGCCAGCACTAGCGGGAGGGCCAATGAGCAGTTCTTC | CASTSGRANEQFF
TRBJ2-5 | TRBD2 | TRBV6-5 | NA | TGTGCCAGCAGTTACTCGGGGGGGGAAGAGACCCAGTACTTC | CASSYSGGEETQYF
TRBJ1-2 | TRBD1 | TRBV10-3 | many | TGTGCCATCAGTGAAAGCGTCTGGGACAGAGTTAAATCTAACTATGGCTACACCTTC | CAISESVWDRVKSNYGYTF
TRBJ2-7 | NA | TRBV29-1 | many | TGCAGCGTTGAGGGACTTCCCGGGAGCTCCTACGAGCAGTACTTC | CSVEGLPGSSYEQYF
TRBJ1-2 | TRBD1 | TRBV2 | few | TGTGCCAGCAGTTCCCGGACAGGGTCTGGAGGCTACACCTTC | CASSSRTGSGGYTF
TRBJ1-4 | NA | TRBV11-2 | NA | TGTGCCAGCAGCTCTGGACAGCGCAGTAATAATGAAAAACTGTTTTTT | CASSSGQRSNNEKLFF
TRBJ2-2 | NA | TRBV4-3 | NA | TGCGCCAGCAGCCAAGATATGGGCGGCAGGTTTAACACCGGGGAGCTGTTTTTT | CASSQDMGGRFNTGELFF
TRBJ2-1 | NA | TRBV21-1 | NA | TGTGCCAGCAGCAAACGGACAGATAGCTCCTACAATGAGCAGTTCTTC | CASSKRTDSSYNEQFF
TRBJ2-3 | NA | TRBV3-1 | NA | TGTGCCAGCAGGCAAGACTCCTCAGTCAGAGGCTATACGCAGTATTTT | CASRQDSSVRGYTQYF
TRBJ1-5 | TRBD1 | TRBV3-1 | NA | TGTGCCAGCAGCCTTCGACAGGGGGAATCTCAGCCCCAGCATTTT | CASSLRQGESQPQHF
TRBJ1-1 | TRBD1 | TRBV7-3 | NA | TGTGCCAGCAGCTTACATACAGGGGACCCTGAAGCTTTCTTT | CASSLHTGDPEAFF
TRBJ2-5 | TRBD1 | TRBV20-1 | few | TGCAGTGCTAGAGATGCCCGGGACAGCCAAGAGACCCAGTACTTC | CSARDARDSQETQYF
TRBJ1-1 | TRBD1 | TRBV27 | NA | TGTGCCAGCAGTCCATGGACAGGGGCATTCGTGAACACTGAAGCTTTCTTT | CASSPWTGAFVNTEAFF
TRBJ2-5 | NA | TRBV6-2/TRBV6-3 | many | TGTGCCAGTCACGACCAACGAAGGGAGACCCAGTACTTC | CASHDQRRETQYF
TRBJ2-1 | TRBD2 | TRBV6-2/TRBV6-3 | few | TGTGCCAGCAGACCCTGGACTAGCTCCTACAATGAGCAGTTCTTC | CASRPWTSSYNEQFF